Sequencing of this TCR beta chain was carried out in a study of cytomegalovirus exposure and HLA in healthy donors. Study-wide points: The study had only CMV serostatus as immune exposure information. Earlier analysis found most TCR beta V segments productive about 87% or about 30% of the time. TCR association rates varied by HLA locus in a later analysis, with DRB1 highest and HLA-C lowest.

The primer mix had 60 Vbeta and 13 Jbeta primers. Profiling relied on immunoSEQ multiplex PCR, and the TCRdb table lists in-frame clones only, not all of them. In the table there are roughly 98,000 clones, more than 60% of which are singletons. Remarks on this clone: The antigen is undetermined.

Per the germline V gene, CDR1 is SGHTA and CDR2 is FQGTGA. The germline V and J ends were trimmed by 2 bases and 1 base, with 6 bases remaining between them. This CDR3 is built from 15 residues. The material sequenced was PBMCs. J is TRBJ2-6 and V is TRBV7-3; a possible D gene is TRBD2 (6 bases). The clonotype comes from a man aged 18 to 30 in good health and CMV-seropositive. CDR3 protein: CASSLGGSGANVLTF. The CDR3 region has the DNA TGTGCCAGCAGCTTAGGAGGGTCTGGGGCCAACGTCCTGACTTTC.